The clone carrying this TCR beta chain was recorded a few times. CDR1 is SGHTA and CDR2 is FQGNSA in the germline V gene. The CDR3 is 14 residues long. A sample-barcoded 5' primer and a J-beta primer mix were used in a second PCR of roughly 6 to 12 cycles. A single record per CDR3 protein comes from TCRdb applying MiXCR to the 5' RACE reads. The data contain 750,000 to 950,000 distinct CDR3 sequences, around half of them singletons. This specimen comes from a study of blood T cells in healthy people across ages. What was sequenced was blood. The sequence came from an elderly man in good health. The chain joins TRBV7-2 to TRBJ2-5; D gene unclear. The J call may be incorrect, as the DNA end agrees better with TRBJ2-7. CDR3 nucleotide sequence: TGTGCCAGCAGCACTGGACCGATCTCCTACGAGCAGTACTTC. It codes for CASSTGPISYEQYF.